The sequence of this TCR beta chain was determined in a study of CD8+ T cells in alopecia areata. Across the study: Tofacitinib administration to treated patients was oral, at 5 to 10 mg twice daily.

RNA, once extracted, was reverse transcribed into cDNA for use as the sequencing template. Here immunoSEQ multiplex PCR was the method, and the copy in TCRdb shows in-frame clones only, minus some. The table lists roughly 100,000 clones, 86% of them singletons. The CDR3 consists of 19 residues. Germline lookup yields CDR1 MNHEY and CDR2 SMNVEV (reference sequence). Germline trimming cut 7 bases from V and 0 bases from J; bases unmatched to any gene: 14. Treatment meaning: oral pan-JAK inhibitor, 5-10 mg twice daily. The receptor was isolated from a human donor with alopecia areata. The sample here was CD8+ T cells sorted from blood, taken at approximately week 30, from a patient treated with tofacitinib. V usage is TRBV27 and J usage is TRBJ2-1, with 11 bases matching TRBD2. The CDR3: CASTLTSGGQPSSYNEQFF. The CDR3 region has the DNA TGTGCCAGCACCCTTACTAGCGGGGGCCAACCAAGCTCCTACAATGAGCAGTTCTTC.